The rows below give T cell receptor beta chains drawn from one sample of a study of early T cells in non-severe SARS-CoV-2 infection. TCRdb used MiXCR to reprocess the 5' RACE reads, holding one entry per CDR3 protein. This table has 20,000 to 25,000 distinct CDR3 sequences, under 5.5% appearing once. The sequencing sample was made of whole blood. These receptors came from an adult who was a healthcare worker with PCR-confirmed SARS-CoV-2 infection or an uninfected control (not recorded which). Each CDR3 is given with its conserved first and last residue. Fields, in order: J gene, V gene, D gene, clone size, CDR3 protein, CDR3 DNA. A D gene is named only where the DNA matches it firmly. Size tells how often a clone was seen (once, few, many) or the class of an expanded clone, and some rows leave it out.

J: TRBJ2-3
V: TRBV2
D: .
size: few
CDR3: CASSETYRQAGDTQYF
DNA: TGTGCCAGCAGTGAAACCTATCGACAGGCTGGGGATACGCAGTATTTT

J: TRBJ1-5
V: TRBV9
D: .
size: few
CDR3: CASSKGVSNQPQHF
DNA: TGTGCCAGCAGCAAAGGGGTGTCCAATCAGCCCCAGCATTTT

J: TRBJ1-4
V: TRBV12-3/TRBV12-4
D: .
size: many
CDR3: CASSLARNEKLFF
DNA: TGTGCCAGCAGTTTAGCCAGAAATGAAAAACTGTTTTTT

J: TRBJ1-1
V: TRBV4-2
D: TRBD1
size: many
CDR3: CASSQSDRGMNTEAFF
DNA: TGTGCCAGCAGCCAGTCAGACAGGGGGATGAACACTGAAGCTTTCTTT

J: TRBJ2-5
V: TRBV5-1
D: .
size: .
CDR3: CASSFQGREETQYF
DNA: TGCGCCAGCAGCTTCCAGGGGCGCGAGGAGACCCAGTACTTC

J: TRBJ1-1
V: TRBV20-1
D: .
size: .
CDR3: CSASGAMNTEAFF
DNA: TGCAGTGCTAGCGGGGCGATGAACACTGAAGCTTTCTTT

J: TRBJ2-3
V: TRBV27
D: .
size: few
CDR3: CASSFIGGGGTDTQYF
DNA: TGTGCCAGCAGTTTTATCGGGGGAGGAGGCACAGATACGCAGTATTTT

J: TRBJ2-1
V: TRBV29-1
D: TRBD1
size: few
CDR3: CSGVAGGDEQFF
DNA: TGCAGCGGGGTTGCAGGGGGCGATGAGCAGTTCTTC

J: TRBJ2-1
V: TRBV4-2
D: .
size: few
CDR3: CASREGGDIVQFF
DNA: TGTGCCAGCCGCGAGGGAGGCGATATAGTGCAGTTCTTC

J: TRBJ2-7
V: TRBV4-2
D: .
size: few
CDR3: CASSLGVGGSYEQYF
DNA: TGTGCCAGCAGCCTGGGAGTAGGGGGGTCCTACGAGCAGTACTTC

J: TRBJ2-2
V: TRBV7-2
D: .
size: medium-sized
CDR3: CASTYSLTTGTGELFF
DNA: TGTGCCAGCACTTACTCCCTGACTACGGGCACCGGGGAGCTGTTTTTT

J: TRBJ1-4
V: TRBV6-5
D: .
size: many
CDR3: CASSYGDSEKLFF
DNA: TGTGCCAGCAGTTATGGAGACAGTGAAAAACTGTTTTTT

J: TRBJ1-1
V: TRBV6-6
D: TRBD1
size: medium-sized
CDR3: CASSTPGTDSYTEAFF
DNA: TGTGCCAGCAGTACCCCCGGGACAGACTCCTACACTGAAGCTTTCTTT

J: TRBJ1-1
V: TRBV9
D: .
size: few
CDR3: CASSAGMNTEAFF
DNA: TGTGCCAGCAGTGCGGGGATGAACACTGAAGCTTTCTTT

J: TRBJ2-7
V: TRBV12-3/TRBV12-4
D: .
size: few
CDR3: CASRPTGINEQYF
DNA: TGTGCCAGCAGACCAACAGGTATCAACGAGCAGTACTTC

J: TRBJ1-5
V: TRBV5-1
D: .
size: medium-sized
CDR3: CASSSMGYSNQPQHF
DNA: TGCGCCAGCAGCTCTATGGGATATAGCAATCAGCCCCAGCATTTT

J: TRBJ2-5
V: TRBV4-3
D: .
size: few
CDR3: CASSQEISMVTQYF
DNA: TGCGCCAGCAGCCAAGAAATTAGCATGGTGACCCAGTACTTC

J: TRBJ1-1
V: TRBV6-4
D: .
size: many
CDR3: CASRRLRSTEAFF
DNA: TGTGCCAGCAGACGACTGCGGAGTACTGAAGCTTTCTTT

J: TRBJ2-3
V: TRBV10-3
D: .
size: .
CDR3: CAITDSDTQYF
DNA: TGTGCCATCACCGACTCAGATACGCAGTATTTT

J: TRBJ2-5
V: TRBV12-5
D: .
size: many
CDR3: CASGLRGVDIETQYF
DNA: TGTGCTAGTGGTTTGAGGGGGGTAGATATAGAGACCCAGTACTTC

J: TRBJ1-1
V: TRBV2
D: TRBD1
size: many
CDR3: CASNRGLAFF
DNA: TGTGCCAGTAACAGGGGGCTAGCTTTCTTT

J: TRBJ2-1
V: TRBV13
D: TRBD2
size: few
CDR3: CASSSSGGAYNEQFF
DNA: TGTGCCAGCAGCTCCAGCGGGGGGGCCTACAATGAGCAGTTCTTC

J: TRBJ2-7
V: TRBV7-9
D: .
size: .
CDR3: CASSPTGSDEQYF
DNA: TGTGCCAGCAGCCCCACAGGGTCCGACGAGCAGTACTTC

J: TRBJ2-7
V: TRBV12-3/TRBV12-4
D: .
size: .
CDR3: CASSPNSQGQGGFEQYF
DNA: TGTGCCAGCAGTCCAAATTCCCAAGGACAGGGAGGGTTCGAGCAGTACTTC

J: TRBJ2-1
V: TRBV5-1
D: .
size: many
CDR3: CASRGSYNEQFF
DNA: TGCGCCAGCAGAGGCTCCTACAATGAGCAGTTCTTC

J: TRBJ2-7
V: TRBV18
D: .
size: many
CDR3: CASSARGAYEQYF
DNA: TGTGCCAGCTCCGCGAGGGGGGCTTACGAGCAGTACTTC

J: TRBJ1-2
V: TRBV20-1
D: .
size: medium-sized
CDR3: CSARDSQSRGYGYTF
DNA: TGCAGTGCTAGAGATTCCCAGTCCCGCGGGTATGGCTACACCTTC

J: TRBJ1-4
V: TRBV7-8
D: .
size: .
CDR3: CASSQEEKLFF
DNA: TGTGCCAGCAGCCAGGAGGAAAAACTGTTTTTT

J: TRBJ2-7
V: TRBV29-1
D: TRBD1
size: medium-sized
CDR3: CSVLQGPYTPEQYF
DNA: TGCAGCGTCTTACAGGGGCCCTATACCCCCGAGCAGTACTTC

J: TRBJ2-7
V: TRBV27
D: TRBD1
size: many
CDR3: CASSSGTGFDEQYF
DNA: TGTGCCAGCAGTTCCGGGACAGGGTTCGACGAGCAGTACTTC

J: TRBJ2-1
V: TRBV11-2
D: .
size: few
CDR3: CASSLGLGNEQFF
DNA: TGTGCCAGCAGCTTAGGACTGGGCAATGAGCAGTTCTTC

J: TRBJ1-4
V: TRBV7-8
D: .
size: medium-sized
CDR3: CASSLDGATNEKLFF
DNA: TGTGCCAGCAGCCTGGACGGTGCAACTAATGAAAAACTGTTTTTT

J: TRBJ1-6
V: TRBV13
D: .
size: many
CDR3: CASTATGDSPLHF
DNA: TGTGCCAGCACCGCGACAGGTGATTCACCCCTCCACTTT

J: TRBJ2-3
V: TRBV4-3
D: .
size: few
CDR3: CASSQVVGGDTQYF
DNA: TGCGCCAGCAGCCAAGTTGTCGGGGGAGATACGCAGTATTTT

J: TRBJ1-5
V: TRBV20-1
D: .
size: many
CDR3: CSARESGFNQPQHF
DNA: TGCAGTGCTAGAGAGAGTGGGTTCAATCAGCCCCAGCATTTT

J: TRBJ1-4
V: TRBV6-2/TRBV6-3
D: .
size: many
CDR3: CASTRSRNLEKLFF
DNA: TGTGCCAGCACCAGGTCGAGGAATTTGGAAAAACTGTTTTTT

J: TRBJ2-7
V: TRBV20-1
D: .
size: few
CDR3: CSARASYEQYF
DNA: TGCAGTGCTAGGGCCAGCTACGAGCAGTACTTC

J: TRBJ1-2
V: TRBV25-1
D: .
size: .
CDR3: CASSARASGYTF
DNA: TGTGCCAGCAGTGCAAGGGCCTCTGGCTACACCTTC

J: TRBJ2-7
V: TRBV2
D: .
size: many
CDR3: CASSDVGLWEQYF
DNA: TGTGCCAGCAGTGATGTAGGACTGTGGGAGCAGTACTTC

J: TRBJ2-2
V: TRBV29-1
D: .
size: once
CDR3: CSVVQTNTGELFF
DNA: TGCAGCGTTGTTCAAACGAACACCGGGGAGCTGTTTTTT

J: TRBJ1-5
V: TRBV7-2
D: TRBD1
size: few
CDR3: CASSKDRAIQPQHF
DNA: TGTGCCAGCAGCAAGGACAGGGCGATTCAGCCCCAGCATTTT

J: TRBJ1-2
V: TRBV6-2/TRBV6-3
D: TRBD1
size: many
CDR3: CASRGTGANGYTF
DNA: TGTGCCAGCAGAGGGACAGGGGCGAACGGCTACACCTTC

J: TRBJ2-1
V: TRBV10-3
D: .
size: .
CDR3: CAISDPTRGNEQFF
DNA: TGTGCCATCAGTGACCCTACCAGGGGCAATGAGCAGTTCTTC

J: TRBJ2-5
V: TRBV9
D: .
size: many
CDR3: CASSGGDVQETQYF
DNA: TGTGCCAGCAGCGGAGGGGACGTCCAAGAGACCCAGTACTTC

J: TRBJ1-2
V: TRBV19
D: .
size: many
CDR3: CASSILAGGYGYTF
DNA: TGTGCCAGTAGTATACTGGCCGGTGGCTATGGCTACACCTTC

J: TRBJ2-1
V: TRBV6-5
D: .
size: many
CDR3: CASSYGSSREQFF
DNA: TGTGCCAGCAGTTACGGGAGCAGCAGGGAGCAGTTCTTC

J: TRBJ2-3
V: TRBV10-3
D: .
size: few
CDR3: CAISEMDTQYF
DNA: TGTGCCATCAGTGAGATGGATACGCAGTATTTT

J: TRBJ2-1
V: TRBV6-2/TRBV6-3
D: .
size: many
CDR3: CASRTTGYLSRNEQFF
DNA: TGTGCCAGCAGGACCACAGGGTACCTTTCTCGGAATGAGCAGTTCTTC

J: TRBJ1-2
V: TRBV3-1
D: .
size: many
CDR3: CASRQRGPQGGYTF
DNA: TGTGCCAGCAGGCAAAGGGGTCCACAGGGTGGCTACACCTTC

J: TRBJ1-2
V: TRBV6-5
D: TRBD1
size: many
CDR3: CASRLRTGIDGYTF
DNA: TGTGCCAGCAGGCTTAGGACAGGTATCGATGGCTACACCTTC

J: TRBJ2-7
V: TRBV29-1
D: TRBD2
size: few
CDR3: CSAGGGSSYEQYF
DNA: TGCAGCGCCGGGGGGGGCAGTTCCTACGAGCAGTACTTC

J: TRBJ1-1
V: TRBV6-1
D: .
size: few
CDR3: CASSTAEVGF
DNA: TGTGCCAGCAGTACCGCAGAGGTTGGATTT

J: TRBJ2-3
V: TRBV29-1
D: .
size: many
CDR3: CSVAPTDSTDTQYF
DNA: TGCAGCGTTGCCCCGACAGACTCCACAGATACGCAGTATTTT

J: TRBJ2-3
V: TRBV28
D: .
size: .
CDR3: CASSPPYGSTDTQYF
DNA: TGTGCCAGCAGTCCCCCCTACGGCAGCACAGATACGCAGTATTTT

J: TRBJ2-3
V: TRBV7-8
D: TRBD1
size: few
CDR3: CASSLVTGKQTDTQYF
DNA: TGTGCCAGCAGCTTAGTGACAGGGAAACAGACAGATACGCAGTATTTT

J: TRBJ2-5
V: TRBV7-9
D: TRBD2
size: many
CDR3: CASSPPYSGGVQETQYF
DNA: TGTGCCAGCAGCCCACCTTATAGCGGGGGGGTCCAAGAGACCCAGTACTTC

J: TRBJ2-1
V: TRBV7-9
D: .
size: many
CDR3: CASSFREAYNEQFF
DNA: TGTGCCAGCAGCTTCAGGGAGGCCTACAATGAGCAGTTCTTC

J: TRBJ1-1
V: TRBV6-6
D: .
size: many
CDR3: CASTRDMINTEAFF
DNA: TGTGCCAGCACCCGGGACATGATTAACACTGAAGCTTTCTTT

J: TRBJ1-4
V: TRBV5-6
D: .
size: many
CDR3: CASSLDEKLFF
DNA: TGTGCCAGCAGCTTGGATGAAAAACTGTTTTTT